A selection of T cell receptor beta chains follows, all from one sample in a study of beta chain features in type 1 diabetes. Method: immunoSEQ multiplex PCR; TCRdb's copy keeps in-frame clones and lacks some. The sample yields around 600,000 clones, around 12% seen once. Sequenced: naive CD4+ T cells from blood. Receptors were obtained from a man aged 25-40 years with type 1 diabetes. Each CDR3 is given with its conserved first and last residue. D genes are given only for firm matches. The size entry is marked missing in some rows and otherwise reads once, few, many or a size class.

J gene | CDR3 length | D gene | V gene | clone size | CDR3 DNA | CDR3 protein
TRBJ2-5 | 14 | - | TRBV7-2 | - | TGTGCCAGCAGCTTTTTGGGGAAAGAAGAGACCCAGTACTTC | CASSFLGKEETQYF
TRBJ2-1 | 16 | - | TRBV6-5 | - | TGTGCCAGCAGTTACTTGAGGCAGGGAGGCTACAATGAGCAGTTCTTC | CASSYLRQGGYNEQFF
TRBJ1-1 | 12 | TRBD1 | TRBV29-1 | - | TGCAGCGTTCGACAGGGGGGAACTGAAGCTTTCTTT | CSVRQGGTEAFF
TRBJ1-1 | 11 | - | TRBV29-1 | - | TGCAGCGTTACTACCCCGACTGAAGCTTTCTTT | CSVTTPTEAFF
TRBJ1-5 | 15 | TRBD1 | TRBV6-6 | - | TGTGCCAGCAGTTACCCAACAGGGGGCCCAGGGGCCCAGCATTTT | CASSYPTGGPGAQHF
TRBJ2-1 | 16 | - | TRBV5-1 | few | TGCGCCAGCAGCTTGTCGGGGGACGACGCCTACAATGAGCAGTTCTTC | CASSLSGDDAYNEQFF
TRBJ2-3 | 14 | - | TRBV11-3 | once | TGTGCCAGCAGCTTAGCAGGGCCCACAGATACGCAGTATTTT | CASSLAGPTDTQYF
TRBJ2-1 | 14 | TRBD2 | TRBV6-6 | - | TGTGCCAGCAGCCGGGGGGACGACTACAATGAGCAGTTCTTC | CASSRGDDYNEQFF
TRBJ2-7 | 12 | - | TRBV10-3 | - | TGTGCCATCAGGTGGGACACCTACGAGCAGTACTTC | CAIRWDTYEQYF
TRBJ1-2 | 12 | - | TRBV5-1 | few | TGCGCCAGCAGCTTGGATAACTCGGGCTACACCTTC | CASSLDNSGYTF
TRBJ2-1 | 15 | - | TRBV13 | - | TGTGCCAGCCAGTCAGCTGTGGGGGGTCGGTTTGAGCAGTTCTTC | CASQSAVGGRFEQFF
TRBJ2-7 | 14 | - | TRBV7-2 | few | TGTGCCAGCAGCTTAGCTCCGGTCTCCTACGAGCAGTACTTC | CASSLAPVSYEQYF
TRBJ2-5 | 13 | - | TRBV6-5 | - | TGTGCCAGCAGCCCCGAGGGGGTAGAGACCCAGTACTTC | CASSPEGVETQYF
TRBJ2-7 | 14 | - | TRBV10-3 | - | TGTGCCACCGGCTATCTAGAGGGCCACTACGAGCAGTACTTC | CATGYLEGHYEQYF
TRBJ2-7 | 11 | TRBD1 | TRBV20-1 | few | TGCAGTGCCAGGGGGCTCAGCGGGCAGTACTTC | CSARGLSGQYF
TRBJ2-3 | 13 | - | TRBV14 | few | TGTGCCAGCAGCCAAGGGGATACGGATACGCAGTATTTT | CASSQGDTDTQYF
TRBJ1-5 | 14 | TRBD1 | TRBV11-2 | - | TGTGCCAGCAGCAGGGCAGGGGGCTTTCAGCCCCAGCATTTT | CASSRAGGFQPQHF
TRBJ2-5 | 13 | - | TRBV11-2 | few | TGTGCCAGCCACTTTAGCAACCAAGAGACCCAGTACTTC | CASHFSNQETQYF
TRBJ2-2 | 15 | TRBD1 | TRBV18 | - | TGTGCCAGCTCATTGGGACAGGGAAACACCGGGGAGCTGTTTTTT | CASSLGQGNTGELFF
TRBJ1-1 | 14 | - | TRBV7-2 | - | TGTGCCAGCAGCTTAAGAGCAGGGGCGGATGAAGCTTTCTTT | CASSLRAGADEAFF
TRBJ1-4 | 14 | TRBD1 | TRBV2 | few | TGTGCCAGCAGGGAGACAGGGAAGGGTGAAAAACTGTTTTTT | CASRETGKGEKLFF
TRBJ2-5 | 11 | - | TRBV29-1 | - | TGCAGCGTTAAAATAGGGGAGACCCAGTACTTC | CSVKIGETQYF
TRBJ2-3 | 12 | - | TRBV7-6 | few | TGTGCCAGCAGCTACCAAGAACATACGCAGTATTTT | CASSYQEHTQYF
TRBJ2-1 | 14 | - | TRBV21-1 | many | TGTGCCAGCAGCCGGTCAAAATCCCCCGATGAGCAGTTCTTC | CASSRSKSPDEQFF
TRBJ1-5 | 14 | - | TRBV30 | - | TGTGCCTGGAGTGTACTCCATAGCAATCAGCCCCAGCATTTT | CAWSVLHSNQPQHF
TRBJ2-7 | 14 | TRBD1 | TRBV30 | few | TGTGCCTGGAGTGTAAGGACAGGGGGGTACGAGCAGTACTTC | CAWSVRTGGYEQYF
TRBJ1-1 | 13 | - | TRBV7-7 | few | TGTGCTAGCAGCCTTTGGCGTGACACTGAAGCTTTCTTT | CASSLWRDTEAFF
TRBJ2-5 | 13 | TRBD1 | TRBV4-1 | few | TGCGCCAGCAGCCTAGAAACAGGGGCAACCCAGTACTTC | CASSLETGATQYF
TRBJ1-1 | 13 | - | TRBV29-1 | few | TGCAGCGTTCGTAGACCTGCCAGCACTGAAGCTTTCTTT | CSVRRPASTEAFF
TRBJ2-3 | 15 | - | TRBV11-1 | - | TGTGCCAGCAGCTTTACAGGGACAAGCACAGATACGCAGTATTTT | CASSFTGTSTDTQYF
TRBJ2-1 | 14 | - | TRBV19 | many | TGTGCCAGTAGTAGGTTAGGATCAGACAATGAGCAGTTCTTC | CASSRLGSDNEQFF
TRBJ2-5 | 13 | - | TRBV6-6 | few | TGTGCCAGCAGTTACTTACCGGGAGAGACCCAGTACTTC | CASSYLPGETQYF
TRBJ1-6 | 16 | - | TRBV5-6 | few | TGTGCCAGCAGCTTGGGTTGGTCCTCCTATAATTCACCCCTCCACTTT | CASSLGWSSYNSPLHF
TRBJ1-5 | 12 | - | TRBV19 | few | TGTGCCACCTCGGACAGTAATCAGCCCCAGCATTTT | CATSDSNQPQHF
TRBJ1-6 | 15 | - | TRBV10-3 | few | TGTGCCATCAGTGAAGAGACACCGACTAATTCACCCCTCCACTTT | CAISEETPTNSPLHF
TRBJ1-5 | 15 | - | TRBV2 | - | TGTGCCAGCAGTGAAAGGGAGAGTTTCGATCAGCCCCAGCATTTT | CASSERESFDQPQHF
TRBJ1-2 | 17 | - | TRBV4-2 | - | TGTGCCAGCAGCCAAGATTTCCAGGTCTTAACTAACTATGGCTACACCTTC | CASSQDFQVLTNYGYTF
TRBJ2-2 | 16 | - | TRBV7-3 | - | TGTGCCAGCAGCTCCCGTGCGACATCGAACACCGGGGAGCTGTTTTTT | CASSSRATSNTGELFF
TRBJ1-4 | 13 | TRBD1 | TRBV18 | - | TGTGCCAGCTCGGGACAGGGACTTGAAAAACTGTTTTTT | CASSGQGLEKLFF
TRBJ1-2 | 14 | - | TRBV16 | few | TGTGCCAGCAGTCGGACAGCTTCTAACTATGGCTACACCTTC | CASSRTASNYGYTF
TRBJ2-3 | 14 | TRBD1 | TRBV7-2 | few | TGTGCCAGCAGCCGGACAGGGGTAACAGATACGCAGTATTTT | CASSRTGVTDTQYF
TRBJ1-5 | 14 | - | TRBV6-1 | few | TGTGCCAGCAGGGCAGGACAGACGAATCAGCCCCAGCATTTT | CASRAGQTNQPQHF
TRBJ1-2 | 12 | - | TRBV2 | few | TGTGCCAGCAGACAGGAGAACTATGGCTACACCTTC | CASRQENYGYTF
TRBJ2-7 | 15 | TRBD2 | TRBV7-8 | few | TGTGCCAGCAGCCCCGGGGGACTAGGTTCCTACGAGCAGTACTTC | CASSPGGLGSYEQYF
TRBJ2-7 | 15 | TRBD1 | TRBV28 | - | TGTGCCAGCAGGTCCGGGACAGGGAGCTCCTACGAGCAGTACTTC | CASRSGTGSSYEQYF